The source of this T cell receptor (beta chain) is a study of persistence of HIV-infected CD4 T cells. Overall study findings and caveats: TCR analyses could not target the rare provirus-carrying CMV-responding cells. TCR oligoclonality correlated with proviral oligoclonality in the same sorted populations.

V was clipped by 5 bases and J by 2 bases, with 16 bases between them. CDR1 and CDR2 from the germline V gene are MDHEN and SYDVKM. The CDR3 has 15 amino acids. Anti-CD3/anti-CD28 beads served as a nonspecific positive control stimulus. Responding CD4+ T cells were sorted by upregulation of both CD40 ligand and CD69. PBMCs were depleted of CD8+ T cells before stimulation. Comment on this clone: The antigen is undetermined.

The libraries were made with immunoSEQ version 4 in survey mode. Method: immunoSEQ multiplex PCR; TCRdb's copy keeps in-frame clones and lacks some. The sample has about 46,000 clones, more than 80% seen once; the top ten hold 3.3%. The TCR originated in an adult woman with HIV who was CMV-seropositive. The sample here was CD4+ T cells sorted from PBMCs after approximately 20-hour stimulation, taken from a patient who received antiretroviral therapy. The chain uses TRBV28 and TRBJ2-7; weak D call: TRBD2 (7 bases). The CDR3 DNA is TGTGCCAGCAGTCTTGGGGGGGCCACCGCCTACGAGCAGTACTTC. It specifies CASSLGGATAYEQYF.